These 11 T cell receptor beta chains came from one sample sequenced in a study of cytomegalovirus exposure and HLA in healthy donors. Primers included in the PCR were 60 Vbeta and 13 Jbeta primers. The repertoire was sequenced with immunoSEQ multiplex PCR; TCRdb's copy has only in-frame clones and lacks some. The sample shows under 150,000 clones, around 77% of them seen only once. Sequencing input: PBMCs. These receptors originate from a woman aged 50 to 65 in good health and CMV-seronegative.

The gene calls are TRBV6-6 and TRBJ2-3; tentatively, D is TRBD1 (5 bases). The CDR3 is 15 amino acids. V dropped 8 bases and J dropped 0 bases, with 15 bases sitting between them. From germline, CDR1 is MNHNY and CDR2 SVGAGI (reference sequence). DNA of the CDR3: TGTGCCAGCTCCCCCACAAGGGGTAGCACAGATACGCAGTATTTT. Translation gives CASSPTRGSTDTQYF.

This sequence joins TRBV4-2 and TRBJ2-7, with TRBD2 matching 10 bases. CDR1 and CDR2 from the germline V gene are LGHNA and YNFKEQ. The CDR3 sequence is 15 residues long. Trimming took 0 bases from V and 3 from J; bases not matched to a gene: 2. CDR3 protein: CASSQETSGIYEQYF. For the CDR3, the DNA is TGTGCCAGCAGCCAAGAAACTAGCGGGATCTACGAGCAGTACTTC.

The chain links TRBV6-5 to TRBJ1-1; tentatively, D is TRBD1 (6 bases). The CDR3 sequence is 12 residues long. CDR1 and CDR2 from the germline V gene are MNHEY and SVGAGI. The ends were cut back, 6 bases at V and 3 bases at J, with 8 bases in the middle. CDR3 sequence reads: CASRDSHTEAFF. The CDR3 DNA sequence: TGTGCCAGCAGGGACAGCCACACTGAAGCTTTCTTT.

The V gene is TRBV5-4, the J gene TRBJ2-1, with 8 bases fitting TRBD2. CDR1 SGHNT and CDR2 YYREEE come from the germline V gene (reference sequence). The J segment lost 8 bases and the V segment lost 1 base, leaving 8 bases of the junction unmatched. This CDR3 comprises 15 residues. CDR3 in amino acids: CASSLRAGGIYEQFF. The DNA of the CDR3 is TGTGCCAGCAGCTTGAGGGCGGGAGGAATCTATGAGCAGTTCTTC.

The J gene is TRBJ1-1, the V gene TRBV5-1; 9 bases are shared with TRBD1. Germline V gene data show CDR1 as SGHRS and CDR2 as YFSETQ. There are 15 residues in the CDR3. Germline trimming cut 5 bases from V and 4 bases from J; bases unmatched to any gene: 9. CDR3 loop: CASRVGTGLGTEAFF. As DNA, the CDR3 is TGCGCCAGCAGAGTGGGGACAGGGCTGGGCACTGAAGCTTTCTTT.

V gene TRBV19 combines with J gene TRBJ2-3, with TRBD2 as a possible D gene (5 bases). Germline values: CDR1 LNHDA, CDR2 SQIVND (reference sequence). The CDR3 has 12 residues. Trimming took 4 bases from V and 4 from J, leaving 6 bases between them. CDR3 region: CASSRRADTQYF. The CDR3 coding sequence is TGTGCCAGTAGTAGGCGGGCAGATACGCAGTATTTT.

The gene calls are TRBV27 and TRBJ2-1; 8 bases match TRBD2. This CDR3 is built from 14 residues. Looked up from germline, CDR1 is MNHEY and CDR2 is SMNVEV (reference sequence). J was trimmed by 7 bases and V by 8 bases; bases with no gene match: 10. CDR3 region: CASRASGRINEQFF. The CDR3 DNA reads TGTGCCAGCCGGGCGAGCGGGAGAATAAATGAGCAGTTCTTC.

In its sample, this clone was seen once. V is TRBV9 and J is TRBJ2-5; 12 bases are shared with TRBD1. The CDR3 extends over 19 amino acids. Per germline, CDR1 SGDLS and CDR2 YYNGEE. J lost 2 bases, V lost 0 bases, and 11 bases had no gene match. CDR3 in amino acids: CASSVGPGQGASFQETQYF. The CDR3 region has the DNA TGTGCCAGCAGCGTAGGACCGGGACAGGGGGCTTCTTTTCAAGAGACCCAGTACTTC.

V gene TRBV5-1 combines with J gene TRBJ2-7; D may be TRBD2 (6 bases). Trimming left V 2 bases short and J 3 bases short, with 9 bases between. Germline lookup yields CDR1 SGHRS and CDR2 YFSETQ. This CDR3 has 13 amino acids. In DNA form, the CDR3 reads TGCGCCAGCAGCTTAGGACTATACTACGAGCAGTACTTC. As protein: CASSLGLYYEQYF.

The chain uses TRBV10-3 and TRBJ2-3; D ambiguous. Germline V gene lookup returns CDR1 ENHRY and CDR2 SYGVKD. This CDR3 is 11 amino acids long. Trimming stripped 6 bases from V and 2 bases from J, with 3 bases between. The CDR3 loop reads CAIRATDTQYF. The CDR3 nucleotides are TGTGCCATCAGAGCCACAGATACGCAGTATTTT.

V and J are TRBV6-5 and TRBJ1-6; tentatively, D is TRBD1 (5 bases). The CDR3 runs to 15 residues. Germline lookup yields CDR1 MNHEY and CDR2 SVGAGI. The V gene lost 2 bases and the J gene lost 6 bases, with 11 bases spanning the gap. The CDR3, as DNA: TGTGCCAGCAGTTACCGGGCAGGGTCTAATTCACCCCTCCACTTT. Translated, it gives CASSYRAGSNSPLHF.